This passage covers 32 T cell receptor beta chains from one sample sequenced in a study of cytomegalovirus exposure and HLA in healthy donors. Use of 60 Vbeta and 13 Jbeta primers characterized the PCR. Here immunoSEQ multiplex PCR was the method, and the copy in TCRdb shows in-frame clones only, minus some. The sample holds 80,000 to 100,000 clones, 55% to 85% seen once. The sample was PBMCs. These receptors were obtained from a woman between 18 and 30 years old in good health and CMV-seropositive.

The rearrangement joins TRBV4-2 to TRBJ2-5; 10 bases are shared with TRBD2. The V gene end was trimmed by 4 bases and the J gene end by 5 bases; junction bases not matched to a gene: 13. There are 17 residues in the CDR3. Per germline, CDR1 LGHNA and CDR2 YNFKEQ. The CDR3 DNA reads as TGTGCCAGCAGCCCAGCGGGGAAAGCGGGGGGGCGCGAGACCCAGTACTTC. Translating gives CASSPAGKAGGRETQYF.

Notes on this clone: Distinct nucleotide sequences in the sample also encode this CDR3. The chain couples TRBV11-2 to TRBJ2-7, with no clear D. Germline assignment: CDR1 SGHAT and CDR2 FQNNGV. The CDR3 is made up of 12 amino acids. Trimming stripped 1 base from V and 6 bases from J, with 7 bases between. This CDR3 reads CASSLGAGEQYF. As DNA, the CDR3 is TGTGCCAGCAGCTTAGGAGCCGGCGAGCAGTACTTC.

There are a few counts of this clone. The gene calls are TRBV21-1 and TRBJ2-7; TRBD2, the D gene given by the table, was not confirmed from the DNA. TRBV21-1 is designated a pseudogene. This CDR3 spans 16 amino acids. The CDR3 coding sequence is TGTGCCAGCAGCAAAGCCGGACTAGCGGGAGTCTACGAGCAGTACTTC. It translates to CASSKAGLAGVYEQYF.

The chain carries TRBV5-1 and TRBJ1-2; 11 nucleotides agree with TRBD1. Germline CDR1 SGHRS, CDR2 YFSETQ. The CDR3 spans 14 residues. V was pared by 4 bases and J by 4 bases, with 3 bases of the junction left unmatched. The DNA of the CDR3 is TGCGCCAGCAGCCCTGGACAGGGGGCCTATGGCTACACCTTC. Translation gives CASSPGQGAYGYTF.

This clone was detected only a few times. The chain combines TRBV4-3 with TRBJ2-1, with TRBD2 identical over 9 bases. There are 14 residues in the CDR3. J lost 13 bases, V lost 3 bases, and 10 bases had no gene match. CDR1 is LGHNA, CDR2 YSLEER, per germline. Here the CDR3 reads CASSQTSSGGQQFF. For the CDR3, the DNA is TGCGCCAGCAGCCAGACCAGTAGCGGGGGCCAACAGTTCTTC.

This chain links TRBV27 with TRBJ2-1; D perhaps matches TRBD1 (5 bases). Germline CDR1 reads MNHEY; CDR2 reads SMNVEV (reference sequence). The V end lost 4 bases, the J end lost 10 bases, and 14 bases lay between the germline ends. This CDR3 comprises 13 residues. CDR3 bases: TGTGCCAGCAGTTCCAGGTGGGGCCCAGAGCAGTTCTTC. This encodes CASSSRWGPEQFF.

This chain joins TRBV2 and TRBJ2-2; tentatively, D is TRBD1 (6 bases). CDR1 is SNHLY and CDR2 is FYNNEI in the germline V gene. This CDR3 is built from 14 residues. V dropped 3 bases and J dropped 4 bases, with 9 bases sitting between them. The CDR3 bases are TGTGCCAGCAGTGACAGGGGTACCACCGGGGAGCTGTTTTTT. It is translated as CASSDRGTTGELFF.

This clone showed up just a few times. The chain is built from TRBV5-4 and TRBJ2-1; 9 nucleotides match TRBD2. Germline CDR1 is SGHNT and CDR2 is YYREEE (reference sequence). The CDR3 is 15 amino acids. J lost 8 bases, V lost 4 bases, and 10 bases had no gene match. The CDR3 nucleotides are TGTGCCAGCAGCGCTCTCGGCGGGGGGGTCGATGAGCAGTTCTTC. It specifies CASSALGGGVDEQFF.

This clone was found many times. V usage is TRBV6-5 and J usage is TRBJ1-4, with unresolved D. The ends were cut back, 6 bases at V and 5 bases at J, with 13 bases in the middle. This CDR3 is built from 14 residues. Germline V lookup: CDR1 MNHEY, CDR2 SVGAGI. CDR3 in DNA: TGTGCCAGCAGAGCTGAGGCTACGAATGAAAAACTGTTTTTT. This translates into CASRAEATNEKLFF.

The chain uses TRBV7-8 and TRBJ2-1; the D is unclear. The germline V gene encodes CDR1 SGHVS and CDR2 FQNEAQ. The V gene lost 5 bases and the J gene lost 0 bases, with 11 bases spanning the gap. The CDR3 totals 15 residues. As DNA, the CDR3 is TGTGCCAGCAGCCCTGCACAGAGCTCCTACAATGAGCAGTTCTTC. Translating gives CASSPAQSSYNEQFF.

This clone was seen only once. This chain uses TRBV2 with TRBJ2-3; 7 positions match TRBD2. CDR1 is SNHLY, CDR2 FYNNEI, per germline. V was pared by 7 bases and J by 5 bases, with 9 bases of the junction left unmatched. The CDR3 covers 14 residues. The CDR3 protein is CASNPGGGGDTQYF. The CDR3 DNA is TGTGCCAGCAATCCGGGGGGAGGCGGAGATACGCAGTATTTT.

The V call is TRBV18, the J call TRBJ1-4; 7 nucleotides match TRBD1. The trim removed 2 bases at V and 1 base at J, leaving 7 bases unmatched. The CDR3 runs 17 residues. The germline CDR1 and CDR2 sequences are KGHSH and LQKENI. The CDR3 DNA reads as TGTGCCAGCTCACCATTGCAGGGGGAAGAAACTAATGAAAAACTGTTTTTT. Translated, it gives CASSPLQGEETNEKLFF.

V and J are TRBV5-5 and TRBJ2-7; 9 bases are shared with TRBD1. Germline V gene data show CDR1 as SGHKS and CDR2 as YYEKEE (reference sequence). This CDR3 contains 15 residues. Losses at the gene ends were 0 bases for V and 6 bases for J; bases not matched to a gene: 7. DNA of the CDR3: TGTGCCAGCAGCTTGGTACCGGACAGGGGAGGCGAGCAGTACTTC. It translates to CASSLVPDRGGEQYF. The full variable domain, completed using reference TRBV5-5 and TRBJ2-7, is DAGVTQSPTHLIKTRGQQVTLRCSPISGHKSVSWYQQVLGQGPQFIFQYYEKEERGRGNFPDRFSARQFPNYSSELNVNALLLGDSALYLCASSLVPDRGGEQYFGPGTRLTVT.

The V and J genes are TRBV10-2 and TRBJ2-7; D may be TRBD1 (5 bases). The CDR3 is 14 amino acids. The V end lost 7 bases, the J end lost 7 bases, and 20 bases lay between the germline ends. CDR1 and CDR2 (germline): WSHSY, SAAADI. CDR3 nucleotide sequence: TGCGCCAGCAAACGTGGCGACAGCTTAGGGGAGCAGTACTTC. It yields the protein CASKRGDSLGEQYF.

This sequence joins TRBV5-6 and TRBJ1-1, with 8 bases identical to TRBD1. The germline V gene has CDR1 SGHDT and CDR2 YYEEEE. The V gene end was trimmed by 4 bases and the J gene end by 0 bases; junction bases not matched to a gene: 2. The CDR3 sequence is 14 residues long. CDR3 protein: CASSPGGVNTEAFF. The CDR3 nucleotides are TGTGCCAGCAGCCCAGGGGGCGTGAACACTGAAGCTTTCTTT.

The rearrangement joins TRBV19 to TRBJ1-1; possibly TRBD1 for D (6 bases). Per the germline V gene, CDR1 is LNHDA and CDR2 is SQIVND (reference sequence). V shed 4 bases and J shed 0 bases, with 12 bases lying between them. This CDR3 spans 15 amino acids. Here the CDR3 DNA reads TGTGCCAGTAGTAATCCCGACAGGCTGAACACTGAAGCTTTCTTT. It is translated as CASSNPDRLNTEAFF.

The chain uses TRBV30 and TRBJ1-1; D remains unclear. Trimming removed 0 bases at V and 1 base at J, with 12 bases between. The CDR3 extends over 15 amino acids. Germline V gene sequence: CDR1 GTSNPN, CDR2 SVGIG (reference sequence). DNA for the CDR3: TGTGCCTGGAGTGTAGTTCGACGGAGGAACACTGAAGCTTTCTTT. Translation: CAWSVVRRRNTEAFF.

The chain employs TRBV4-3 and TRBJ1-2; 10 nucleotides agree with TRBD1. The CDR3 has 18 residues. Unmatched junction bases numbered 12, after V lost 0 bases and J lost 5 bases. Per the germline V gene, CDR1 is LGHNA and CDR2 is YSLEER. The CDR3 bases are TGCGCCAGCAGCCAAGACCCCCCCGGACAGGGGGAGGGATATGGCTACACCTTC. This codes for CASSQDPPGQGEGYGYTF.

J is TRBJ2-5 and V is TRBV5-1; D perhaps matches TRBD1 (6 bases). Germline V gene sequence: CDR1 SGHRS, CDR2 YFSETQ. This CDR3 region has 14 residues. Between the trimmed V and J ends, which lost 4 bases and 0 bases, there was a span of 10 bases. CDR3 in amino acids: CASSPGQNQETQYF. CDR3 DNA sequence: TGCGCCAGCAGCCCAGGACAGAACCAAGAGACCCAGTACTTC.

V is TRBV4-1 and J is TRBJ2-1; 7 nucleotides line up with TRBD1. J was trimmed by 0 bases and V by 2 bases; bases with no gene match: 10. This CDR3 spans 18 amino acids. CDR1 and CDR2 (germline): MGHRA, YSYEKL. CDR3 in amino acids: CASSQPRGQSNSYNEQFF. CDR3 sequence (DNA): TGCGCCAGCAGCCAACCTAGGGGGCAGTCTAACTCCTACAATGAGCAGTTCTTC.

The chain uses TRBV15 and TRBJ2-1; D possibly corresponds to TRBD1 (5 bases). From germline, CDR1 is LNHNV and CDR2 YYDKDF (reference sequence). Trimming removed 3 bases from V and 4 bases from J, with 16 bases in between. This CDR3 has 16 amino acids. The CDR3 protein is CATSREYRPPYNEQFF. CDR3 in DNA: TGTGCCACCAGCAGGGAATACAGGCCCCCTTACAATGAGCAGTTCTTC.

The rearrangement joins TRBV9 to TRBJ2-5; 12 bases match TRBD2. This CDR3 region has 17 residues. V lost 0 bases to trimming and J lost 1 base; unmatched junction nucleotides: 4. CDR1 SGDLS and CDR2 YYNGEE come from the germline V gene. The CDR3 DNA reads as TGTGCCAGCAGCGTAGAGACTAGCGGGAGTCTCCAAGAGACCCAGTACTTC. Translated: CASSVETSGSLQETQYF.

The chain recombines TRBV19 with TRBJ2-7, with 8 bases that match TRBD1. Unmatched junction bases numbered 11, after V lost 6 bases and J lost 4 bases. This CDR3 comprises 15 residues. Germline CDR1 and CDR2: LNHDA and SQIVND (reference sequence). The CDR3 region has the DNA TGTGCCAGTAGCACCCAAAGGCAGGGGGCTTACGAGCAGTACTTC. Translating it yields CASSTQRQGAYEQYF.

The chain employs TRBV9 and TRBJ2-7; D is perhaps TRBD2 (5 bases). The V end lost 0 bases, the J end lost 0 bases, and 10 bases lay between the germline ends. This CDR3 region has 15 residues. Looked up from germline, CDR1 is SGDLS and CDR2 is YYNGEE. The CDR3 here is CASSVGAESSYEQYF. The CDR3, as DNA: TGTGCCAGCAGCGTAGGAGCGGAGAGCTCCTACGAGCAGTACTTC.

The V gene is TRBV29-1, the J gene TRBJ2-7, with unresolved D. Trimming took 0 bases from V and 2 from J, leaving 11 bases between them. CDR1 and CDR2 from the germline V gene are SQVTM and ANQGSEA. This CDR3 has 14 amino acids. CDR3 nucleotide sequence: TGCAGCGTTGAAGATCCCGGAGTACCCTACGAGCAGTACTTC. It specifies CSVEDPGVPYEQYF.

The chain combines TRBV9 with TRBJ2-2; 11 bases fit TRBD2. Germline loops: CDR1 SGDLS, CDR2 YYNGEE. The CDR3 runs 17 residues. With 3 bases clipped from V and 5 bases from J, the junction kept 9 bases outside the gene matches. CDR3 protein: CASSADPSGGRTGELFF. CDR3 sequence (DNA): TGTGCCAGCAGCGCGGACCCTAGCGGGGGGCGGACCGGGGAGCTGTTTTTT.

This clone was seen once. The V call is TRBV4-1, the J call TRBJ1-2; maybe TRBD1 (6 bases). This CDR3 contains 16 residues. Germline V gene lookup returns CDR1 MGHRA and CDR2 YSYEKL. V was shortened by 0 bases and J by 3 bases, with 14 bases between the two germline ends. CDR3 protein: CASSQDGDGGHYGYTF. The CDR3 DNA reads TGCGCCAGCAGCCAAGACGGGGACGGGGGGCACTATGGCTACACCTTC.

This clone was detected once. The rearrangement uses TRBV7-2 and TRBJ2-3, with D tentatively TRBD2 (6 bases). The CDR3 covers 15 residues. CDR1 is SGHTA and CDR2 is FQGNSA in the germline V gene. Trimming stripped 1 base from V and 5 bases from J, with 13 bases between. DNA of the CDR3: TGTGCCAGCAGCTTAGAACCGAGGCGGGGAGATACGCAGTATTTT. Translating gives CASSLEPRRGDTQYF.

This chain joins TRBV6-1 and TRBJ1-5; 11 nucleotides agree with TRBD1. Trimming cost V 3 bases and J 0 bases; bases outside gene matches: 7. CDR3 length: 18 residues. Germline V gene data show CDR1 as MNHNS and CDR2 as SASEGT. The CDR3 region is CASSDGQGALYSNQPQHF. In DNA form, the CDR3 reads TGTGCCAGCAGTGACGGACAGGGGGCTCTATATAGCAATCAGCCCCAGCATTTT.

This clone was detected a few times. The rearrangement uses TRBV4-3 and TRBJ1-2; 9 bases line up with TRBD1. Trimming cost V 4 bases and J 4 bases; bases outside gene matches: 1. The length of the CDR3 is 13 residues. Germline V gene lookup returns CDR1 LGHNA and CDR2 YSLEER. The CDR3: CASSPDRGYGYTF. The CDR3 DNA reads TGCGCCAGCAGCCCGGACAGGGGCTATGGCTACACCTTC.

The gene calls are TRBV28 and TRBJ2-7; TRBD2 agrees at 8 bases. CDR3 length equals 16 residues. Germline-derived CDR1 and CDR2 are MDHEN and SYDVKM. Trimming took 5 bases from V and 4 from J; bases not matched to a gene: 13. For the CDR3, the DNA is TGTGCCAGCAGTCCGGGAGGAGCGGGAGCTCGGTACGAGCAGTACTTC. It is translated as CASSPGGAGARYEQYF.

V usage is TRBV28 and J usage is TRBJ1-3, with D perhaps TRBD1 (6 bases). Germline-derived CDR1 and CDR2 are MDHEN and SYDVKM. Trimming removed 8 bases from V and 0 bases from J, with 11 bases in between. The CDR3 totals 14 residues. CDR3 region: CASYRDRSGNTIYF. The CDR3 bases are TGTGCCAGCTACAGGGATCGCTCTGGAAACACCATATATTTT. The full variable domain, completed using reference TRBV28 and TRBJ1-3, is DVKVTQSSRYLVKRTGEKVFLECVQDMDHENMFWYRQDPGLGLRLIYFSYDVKMKEKGDIPEGYSVSREKKERFSLILESASTNQTSMYLCASYRDRSGNTIYFGEGSWLTVV.